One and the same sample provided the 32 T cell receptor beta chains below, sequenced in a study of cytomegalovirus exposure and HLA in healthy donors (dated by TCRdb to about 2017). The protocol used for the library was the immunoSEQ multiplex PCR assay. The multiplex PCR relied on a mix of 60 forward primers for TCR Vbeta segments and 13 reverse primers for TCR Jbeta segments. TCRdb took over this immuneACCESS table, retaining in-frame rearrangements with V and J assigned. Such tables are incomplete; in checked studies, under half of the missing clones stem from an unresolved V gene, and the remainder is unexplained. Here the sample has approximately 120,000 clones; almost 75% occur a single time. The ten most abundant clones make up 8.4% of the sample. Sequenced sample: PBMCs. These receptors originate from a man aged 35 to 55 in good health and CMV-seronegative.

The CDR3 DNA reads TGTGCCAGCAGTCAAGGGGACAGGCCCTACGAGCAGTACTTC. It translates to CASSQGDRPYEQYF. The chain combines TRBV6-5 with TRBJ2-7; 8 nucleotides match TRBD1. Looked up from germline, CDR1 is MNHEY and CDR2 is SVGAGI. Trimming cost V 5 bases and J 2 bases; bases outside gene matches: 5. The CDR3 extends over 14 amino acids.

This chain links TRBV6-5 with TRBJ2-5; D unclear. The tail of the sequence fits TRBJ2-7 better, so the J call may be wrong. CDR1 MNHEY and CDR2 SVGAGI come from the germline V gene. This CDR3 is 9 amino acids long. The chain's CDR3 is CATQYEQYF. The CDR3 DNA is TGTGCCACCCAATACGAGCAGTACTTC.

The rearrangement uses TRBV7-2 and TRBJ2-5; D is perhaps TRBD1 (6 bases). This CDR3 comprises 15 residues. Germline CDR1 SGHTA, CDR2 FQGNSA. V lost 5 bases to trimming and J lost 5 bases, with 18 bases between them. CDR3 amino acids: CASSPGVAGAETQYF. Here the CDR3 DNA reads TGTGCCAGCAGCCCAGGGGTGGCGGGTGCGGAGACCCAGTACTTC.

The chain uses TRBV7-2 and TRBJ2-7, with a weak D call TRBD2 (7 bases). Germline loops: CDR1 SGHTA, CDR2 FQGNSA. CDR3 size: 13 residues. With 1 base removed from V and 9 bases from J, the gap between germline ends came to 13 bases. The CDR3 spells CASSLGRGGRQYF. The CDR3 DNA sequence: TGTGCCAGCAGCTTAGGAAGGGGGGGTAGGCAGTACTTC. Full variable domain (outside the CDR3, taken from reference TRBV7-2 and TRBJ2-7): GAGVSQSPSNKVTEKGKDVELRCDPISGHTALYWYRQSLGQGLEFLIYFQGNSAPDKSGLPSDRFSAERTGGSVSTLTIQRTQQEDSAVYLCASSLGRGGRQYFGPGTRLTVT.

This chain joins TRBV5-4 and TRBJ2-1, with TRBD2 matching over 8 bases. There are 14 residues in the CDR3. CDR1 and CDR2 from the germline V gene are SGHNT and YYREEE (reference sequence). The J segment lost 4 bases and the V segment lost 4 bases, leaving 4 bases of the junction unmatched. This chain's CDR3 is CASSPGGLYNEQFF. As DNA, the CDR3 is TGTGCCAGCAGCCCGGGGGGGTTATACAATGAGCAGTTCTTC.

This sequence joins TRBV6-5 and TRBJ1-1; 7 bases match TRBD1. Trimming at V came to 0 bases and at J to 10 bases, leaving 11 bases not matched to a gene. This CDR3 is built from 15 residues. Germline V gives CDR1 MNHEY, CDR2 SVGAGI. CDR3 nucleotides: TGTGCCAGCAGTTACTCAAGCAGGGGGGATCCGGGAGCTTTCTTT. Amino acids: CASSYSSRGDPGAFF.

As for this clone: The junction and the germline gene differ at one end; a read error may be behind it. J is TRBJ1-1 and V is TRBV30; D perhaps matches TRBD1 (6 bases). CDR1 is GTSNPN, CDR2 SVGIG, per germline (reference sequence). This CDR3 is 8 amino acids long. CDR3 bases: TGTGCCTGGAATGGGGGACACTTT. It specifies CAWNGGHF.

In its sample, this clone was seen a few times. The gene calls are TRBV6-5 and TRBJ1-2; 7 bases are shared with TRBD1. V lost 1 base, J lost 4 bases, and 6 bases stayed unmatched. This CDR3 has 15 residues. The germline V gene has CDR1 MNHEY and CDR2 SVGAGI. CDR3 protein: CASSYLGAGGYGYTF. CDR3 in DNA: TGTGCCAGCAGTTACTTGGGCGCAGGGGGCTATGGCTACACCTTC.

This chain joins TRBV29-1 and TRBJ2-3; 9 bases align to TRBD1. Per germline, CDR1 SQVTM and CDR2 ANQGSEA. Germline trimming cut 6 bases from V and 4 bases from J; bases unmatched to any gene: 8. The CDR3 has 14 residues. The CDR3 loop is CSVEQGALSDTQYF. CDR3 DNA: TGCAGCGTCGAACAGGGGGCTCTGTCAGATACGCAGTATTTT.

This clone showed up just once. The CDR3 loop is CASSLRKGQQETQYF. The CDR3 DNA follows: TGCGCCAGCAGCTTACGTAAGGGACAGCAAGAGACCCAGTACTTC. The chain uses TRBV5-1 and TRBJ2-5, with TRBD1 identical over 7 bases. With 2 bases clipped from V and 2 bases from J, the junction kept 6 bases outside the gene matches. The CDR3 sequence is 15 residues long. Germline CDR1 is SGHRS and CDR2 is YFSETQ.

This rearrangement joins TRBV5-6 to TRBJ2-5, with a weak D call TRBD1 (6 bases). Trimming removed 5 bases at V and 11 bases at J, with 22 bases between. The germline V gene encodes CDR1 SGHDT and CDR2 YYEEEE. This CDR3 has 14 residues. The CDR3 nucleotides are TGTGCCAGCAGTTTACAGGGACCGGTGCCAGAGCAGTACTTC. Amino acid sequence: CASSLQGPVPEQYF.

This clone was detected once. CDR3 amino acids: CASSLKPQGTDTQYF. The CDR3 DNA follows: TGTGCCAGCAGTCTTAAGCCGCAGGGCACAGATACGCAGTATTTT. The V and J genes are TRBV27 and TRBJ2-3; no clear D gene. Germline lookup yields CDR1 MNHEY and CDR2 SMNVEV (reference sequence). CDR3 size: 15 residues. Between the trimmed V and J ends, which lost 5 bases and 1 base, there was a span of 13 bases.

The CDR3 protein is CASSLALAAVSYEQYF. In DNA, the CDR3 is TGCGCCAGCAGCTTGGCGCTAGCGGCGGTCTCCTACGAGCAGTACTTC. The J gene is TRBJ2-7, the V gene TRBV5-1; 7 bases agree with TRBD2. Germline CDR1 and CDR2: SGHRS and YFSETQ. V lost 0 bases to trimming and J lost 0 bases; unmatched junction nucleotides: 6. The CDR3 has 16 residues. The variable domain in full, with the rest retrieved from reference TRBV5-1 and TRBJ2-7, is KAGVTQTPRYLIKTRGQQVTLSCSPISGHRSVSWYQQTPGQGLQFLFEYFSETQRNKGNFPGRFSGRQFSNSRSEMNVSTLELGDSALYLCASSLALAAVSYEQYFGPGTRLTVT.

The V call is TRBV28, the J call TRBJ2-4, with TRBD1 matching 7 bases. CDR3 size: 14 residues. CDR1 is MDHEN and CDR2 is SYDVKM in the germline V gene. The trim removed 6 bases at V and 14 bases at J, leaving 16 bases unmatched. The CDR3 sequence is CASSSTNRQGQEYF. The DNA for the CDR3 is TGTGCCAGCAGCTCCACCAACCGACAGGGTCAGGAGTACTTC.

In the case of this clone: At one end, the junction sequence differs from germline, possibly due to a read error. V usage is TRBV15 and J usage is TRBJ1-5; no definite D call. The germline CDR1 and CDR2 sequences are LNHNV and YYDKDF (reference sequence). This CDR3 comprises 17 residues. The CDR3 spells CATSPPMASYSNRPQHF. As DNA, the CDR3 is TGTGCCACCAGCCCCCCCATGGCCAGCTATAGCAATCGGCCCCAGCATTTT.

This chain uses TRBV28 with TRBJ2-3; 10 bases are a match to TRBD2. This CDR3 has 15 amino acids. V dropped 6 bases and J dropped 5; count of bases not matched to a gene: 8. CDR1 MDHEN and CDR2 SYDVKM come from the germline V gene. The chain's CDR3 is CASSPSGGALDTQYF. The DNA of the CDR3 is TGTGCCAGCAGCCCCAGCGGGGGGGCCTTAGATACGCAGTATTTT.

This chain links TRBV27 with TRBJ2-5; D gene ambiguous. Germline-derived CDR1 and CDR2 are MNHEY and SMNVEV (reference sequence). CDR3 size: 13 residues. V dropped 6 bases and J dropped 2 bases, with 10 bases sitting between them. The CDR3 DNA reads TGTGCCAGCAGGCCCCAGAGGCAAGAGACCCAGTACTTC. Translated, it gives CASRPQRQETQYF.

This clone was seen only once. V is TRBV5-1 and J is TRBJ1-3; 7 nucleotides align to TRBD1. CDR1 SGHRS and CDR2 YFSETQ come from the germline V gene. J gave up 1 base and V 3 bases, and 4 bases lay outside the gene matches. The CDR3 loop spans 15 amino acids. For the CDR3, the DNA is TGCGCCAGCAGCTCAGGGACAGCTTCTGGAAACACCATATATTTT. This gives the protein CASSSGTASGNTIYF.

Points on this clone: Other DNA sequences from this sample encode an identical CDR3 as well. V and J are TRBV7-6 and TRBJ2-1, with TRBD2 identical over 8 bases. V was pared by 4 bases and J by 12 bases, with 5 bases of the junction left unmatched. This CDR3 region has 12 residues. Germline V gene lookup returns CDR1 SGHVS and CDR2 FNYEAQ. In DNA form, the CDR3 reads TGTGCCAGCAGCTCAACCGGGGGGGGGCAGTTCTTC. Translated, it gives CASSSTGGGQFF.

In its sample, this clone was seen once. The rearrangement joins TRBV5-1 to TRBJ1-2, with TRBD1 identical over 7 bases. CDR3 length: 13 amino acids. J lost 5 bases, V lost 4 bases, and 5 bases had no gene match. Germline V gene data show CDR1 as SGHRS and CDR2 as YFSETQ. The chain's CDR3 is CASSRDSPYGYTF. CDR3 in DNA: TGCGCCAGCAGCCGGGACAGCCCTTATGGCTACACCTTC.

Written as DNA, the CDR3 is TGTGCCAGCAGCTGGACAGGGTACACCGGGGAGCTGTTTTTT. Translating gives CASSWTGYTGELFF. The chain recombines TRBV7-3 with TRBJ2-2, with TRBD1 matching 8 bases. After removal of 4 bases from V and 3 bases from J, the junction contained 1 base not matched to a gene. The CDR3 has 14 residues. Germline V gene sequence: CDR1 SGHTA, CDR2 FQGTGA. Full variable domain (missing parts from reference TRBV7-3 and TRBJ2-2): GAGVSQTPSNKVTEKGKYVELRCDPISGHTALYWYRQSLGQGPEFLIYFQGTGAADDSGLPNDRFFAVRPEGSVSTLKIQRTERGDSAVYLCASSWTGYTGELFFGEGSRLTVL.

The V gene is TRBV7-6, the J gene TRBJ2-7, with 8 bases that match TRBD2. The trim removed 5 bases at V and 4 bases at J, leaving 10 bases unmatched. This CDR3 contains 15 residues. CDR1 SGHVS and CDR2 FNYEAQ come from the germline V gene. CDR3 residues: CASSPTGGTVYEQYF. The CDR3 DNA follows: TGTGCCAGCAGCCCGACGGGAGGGACGGTTTACGAGCAGTACTTC. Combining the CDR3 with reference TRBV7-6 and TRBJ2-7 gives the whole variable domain GAGVSQSPRYKVTKRGQDVALRCDPISGHVSLYWYRQALGQGPEFLTYFNYEAQQDKSGLPNDRFSAERPEGSISTLTIQRTEQRDSAMYRCASSPTGGTVYEQYFGPGTRLTVT.

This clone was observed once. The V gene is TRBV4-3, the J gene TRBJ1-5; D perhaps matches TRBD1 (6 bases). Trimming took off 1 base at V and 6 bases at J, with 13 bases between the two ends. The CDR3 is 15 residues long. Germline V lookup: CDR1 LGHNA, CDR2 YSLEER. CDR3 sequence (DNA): TGCGCCAGCAGCCAAGTAGTCGGGGGGCTTCAGCCCCAGCATTTT. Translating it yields CASSQVVGGLQPQHF.

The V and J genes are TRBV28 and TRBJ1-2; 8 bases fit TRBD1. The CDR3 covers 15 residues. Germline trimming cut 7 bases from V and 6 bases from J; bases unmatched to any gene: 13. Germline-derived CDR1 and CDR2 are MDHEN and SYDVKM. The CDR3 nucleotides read TGTGCCAGCACCCCGCAGGGGGCTAGGCTACATGGCTACACCTTC. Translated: CASTPQGARLHGYTF.

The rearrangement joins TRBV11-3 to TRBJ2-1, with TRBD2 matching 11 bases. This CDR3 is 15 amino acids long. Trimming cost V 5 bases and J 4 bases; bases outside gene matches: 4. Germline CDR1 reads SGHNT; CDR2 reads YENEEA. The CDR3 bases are TGTGCCAGCAGCGCCAGGACTAGCGGGTACAATGAGCAGTTCTTC. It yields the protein CASSARTSGYNEQFF.

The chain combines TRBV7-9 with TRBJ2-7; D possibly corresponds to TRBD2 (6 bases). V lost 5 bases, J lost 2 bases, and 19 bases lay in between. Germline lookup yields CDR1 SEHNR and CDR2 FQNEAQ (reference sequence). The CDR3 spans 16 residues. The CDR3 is CASSPAVEGTTYEQYF. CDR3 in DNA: TGTGCCAGCAGCCCCGCGGTGGAGGGAACCACCTACGAGCAGTACTTC.

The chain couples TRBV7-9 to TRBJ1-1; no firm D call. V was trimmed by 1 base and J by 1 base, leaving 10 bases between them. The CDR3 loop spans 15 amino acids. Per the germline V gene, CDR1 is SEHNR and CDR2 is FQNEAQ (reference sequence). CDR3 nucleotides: TGTGCCAGCAGCTTAGTCGTCGGTTCGAACACTGAAGCTTTCTTT. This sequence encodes CASSLVVGSNTEAFF.

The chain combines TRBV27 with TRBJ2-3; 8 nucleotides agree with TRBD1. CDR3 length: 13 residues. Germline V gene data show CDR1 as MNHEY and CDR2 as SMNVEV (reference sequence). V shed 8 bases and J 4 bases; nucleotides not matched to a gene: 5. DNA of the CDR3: TGTGCCAGCTGGACAGGGTCGGCAGATACGCAGTATTTT. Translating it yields CASWTGSADTQYF.

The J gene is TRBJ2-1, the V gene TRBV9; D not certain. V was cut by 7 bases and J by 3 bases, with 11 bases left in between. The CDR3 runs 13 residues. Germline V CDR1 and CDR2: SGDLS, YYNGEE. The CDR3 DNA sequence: TGTGCCAGCGCGGAGACTGGCTACAATGAGCAGTTCTTC. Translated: CASAETGYNEQFF.

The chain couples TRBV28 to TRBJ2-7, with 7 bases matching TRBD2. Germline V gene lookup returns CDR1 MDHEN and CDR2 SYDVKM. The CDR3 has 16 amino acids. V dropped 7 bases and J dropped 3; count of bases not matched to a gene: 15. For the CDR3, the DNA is TGTGCCAGCACTCCAAATCGGCGGGGGACCTACTACGAGCAGTACTTC. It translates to CASTPNRRGTYYEQYF.

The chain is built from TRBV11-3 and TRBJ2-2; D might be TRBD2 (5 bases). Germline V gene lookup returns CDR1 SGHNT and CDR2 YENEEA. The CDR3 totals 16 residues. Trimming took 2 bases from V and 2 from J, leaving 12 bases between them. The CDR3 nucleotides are TGTGCCAGCAGCTTACGGGGAGCCGGAAACACCGGGGAGCTGTTTTTT. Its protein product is CASSLRGAGNTGELFF.

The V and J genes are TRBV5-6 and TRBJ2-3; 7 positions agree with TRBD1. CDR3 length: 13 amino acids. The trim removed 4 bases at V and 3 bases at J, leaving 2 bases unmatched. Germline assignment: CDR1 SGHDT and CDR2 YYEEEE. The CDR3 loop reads CASSRTGTDTQYF. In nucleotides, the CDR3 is TGTGCCAGCAGCCGGACAGGAACAGATACGCAGTATTTT.